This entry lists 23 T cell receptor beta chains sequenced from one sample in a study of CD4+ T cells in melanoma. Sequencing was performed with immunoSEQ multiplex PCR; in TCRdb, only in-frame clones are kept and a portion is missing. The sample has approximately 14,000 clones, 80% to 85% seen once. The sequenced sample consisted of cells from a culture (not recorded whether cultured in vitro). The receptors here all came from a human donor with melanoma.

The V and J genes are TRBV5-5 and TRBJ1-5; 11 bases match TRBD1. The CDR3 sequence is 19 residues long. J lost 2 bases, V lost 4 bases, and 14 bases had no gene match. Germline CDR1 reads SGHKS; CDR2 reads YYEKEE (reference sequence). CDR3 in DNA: TGTGCCAGCAGCAGGGGGGGACAGGGGGGAAGAGAAGGCAATCAGCCCCAGCATTTT. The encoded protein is CASSRGGQGGREGNQPQHF.

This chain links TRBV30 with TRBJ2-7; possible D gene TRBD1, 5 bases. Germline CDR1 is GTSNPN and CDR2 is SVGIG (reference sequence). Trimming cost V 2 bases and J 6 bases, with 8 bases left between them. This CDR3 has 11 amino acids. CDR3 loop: CAWSWGGEQYF. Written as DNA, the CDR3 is TGTGCCTGGAGTTGGGGCGGCGAGCAGTACTTC.

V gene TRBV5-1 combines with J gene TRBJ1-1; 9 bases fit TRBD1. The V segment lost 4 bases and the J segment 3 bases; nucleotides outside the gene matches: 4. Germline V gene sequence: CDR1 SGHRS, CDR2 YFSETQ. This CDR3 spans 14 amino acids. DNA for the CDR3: TGCGCCAGCAGCCTAAACAGGGGGCACACTGAAGCTTTCTTT. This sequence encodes CASSLNRGHTEAFF.

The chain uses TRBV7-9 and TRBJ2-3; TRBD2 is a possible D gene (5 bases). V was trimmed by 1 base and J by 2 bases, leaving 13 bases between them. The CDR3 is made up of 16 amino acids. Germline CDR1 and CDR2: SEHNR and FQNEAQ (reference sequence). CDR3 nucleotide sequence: TGTGCCAGCAGCTTAGGCTCAATGGACTCCACAGATACGCAGTATTTT. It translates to CASSLGSMDSTDTQYF. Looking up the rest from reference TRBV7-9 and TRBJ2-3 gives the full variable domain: DTGVSQNPRHKITKRGQNVTFRCDPISEHNRLYWYRQTLGQGPEFLTYFQNEAQLEKSRLLSDRFSAERPKGSFSTLEIQRTEQGDSAMYLCASSLGSMDSTDTQYFGPGTRLTVL.

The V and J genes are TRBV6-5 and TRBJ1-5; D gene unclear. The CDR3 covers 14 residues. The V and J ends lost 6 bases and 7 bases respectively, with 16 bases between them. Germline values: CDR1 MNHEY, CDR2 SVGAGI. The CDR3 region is CASSRFFGGQPQHF. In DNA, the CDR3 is TGTGCCAGCAGCCGATTCTTCGGTGGACAGCCCCAGCATTTT.

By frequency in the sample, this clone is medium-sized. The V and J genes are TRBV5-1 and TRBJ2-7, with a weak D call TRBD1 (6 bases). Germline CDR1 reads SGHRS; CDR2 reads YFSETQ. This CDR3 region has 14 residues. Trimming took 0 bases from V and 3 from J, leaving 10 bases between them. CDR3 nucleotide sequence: TGCGCCAGCAGCTTGGGGACAGACGTCTACGAGCAGTACTTC. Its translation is CASSLGTDVYEQYF.

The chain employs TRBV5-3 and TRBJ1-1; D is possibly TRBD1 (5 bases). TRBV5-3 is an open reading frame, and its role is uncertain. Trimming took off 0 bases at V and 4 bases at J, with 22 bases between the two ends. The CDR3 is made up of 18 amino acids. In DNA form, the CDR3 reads TGTGCCAGAAGCTTGGGGGGACGGTGGGATGATGGGTTCACTGAAGCTTTCTTT. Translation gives CARSLGGRWDDGFTEAFF.

CDR3 bases: TGTGCCAGCAGCCGACAGGGGGGTACAAAGGGCGAGCAGTACTTC. Translating it yields CASSRQGGTKGEQYF. The rearrangement links TRBV11-2 to TRBJ2-7; 9 nucleotides agree with TRBD1. Trimming took 5 bases from V and 6 from J; bases not matched to a gene: 11. Germline CDR1 is SGHAT and CDR2 is FQNNGV. The CDR3 length is 15 residues.

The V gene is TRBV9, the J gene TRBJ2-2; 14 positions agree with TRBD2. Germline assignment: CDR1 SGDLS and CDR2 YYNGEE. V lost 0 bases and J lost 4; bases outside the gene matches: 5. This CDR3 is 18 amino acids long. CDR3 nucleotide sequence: TGTGCCAGCAGCGTAGGACTAGCGGGGGGGCTCGGCACCGGGGAGCTGTTTTTT. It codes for CASSVGLAGGLGTGELFF.

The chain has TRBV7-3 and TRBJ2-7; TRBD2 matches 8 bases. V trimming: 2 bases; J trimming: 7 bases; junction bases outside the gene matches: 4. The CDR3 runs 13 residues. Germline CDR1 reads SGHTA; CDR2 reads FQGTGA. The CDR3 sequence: CASSLDGLAEQYF. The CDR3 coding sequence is TGTGCCAGCAGCTTAGATGGACTAGCTGAGCAGTACTTC.

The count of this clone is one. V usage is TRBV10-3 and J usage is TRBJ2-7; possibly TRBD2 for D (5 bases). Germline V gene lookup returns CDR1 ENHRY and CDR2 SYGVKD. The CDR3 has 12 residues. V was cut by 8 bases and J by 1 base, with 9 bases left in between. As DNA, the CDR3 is TGTGCCATCGGAGCGGAGTCCTACGAGCAGTACTTC. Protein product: CAIGAESYEQYF.

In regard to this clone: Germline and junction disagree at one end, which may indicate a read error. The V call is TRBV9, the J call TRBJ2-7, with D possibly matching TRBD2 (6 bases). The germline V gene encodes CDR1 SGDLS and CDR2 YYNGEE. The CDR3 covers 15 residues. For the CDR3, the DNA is TGTGCCGGCAGCGTACGGGGAGGACCTCGCTACGAGCAGTACTTC. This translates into CAGSVRGGPRYEQYF.

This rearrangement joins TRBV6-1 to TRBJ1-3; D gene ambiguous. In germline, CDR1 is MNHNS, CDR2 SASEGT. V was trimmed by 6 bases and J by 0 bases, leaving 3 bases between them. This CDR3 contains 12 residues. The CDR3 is CASRASGNTIYF. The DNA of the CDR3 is TGTGCCAGCAGAGCCTCTGGAAACACCATATATTTT.

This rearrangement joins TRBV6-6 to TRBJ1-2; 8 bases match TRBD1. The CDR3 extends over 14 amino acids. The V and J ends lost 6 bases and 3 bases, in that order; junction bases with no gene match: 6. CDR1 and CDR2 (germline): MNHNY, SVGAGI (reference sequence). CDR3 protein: CASSGTGDHYGYTF. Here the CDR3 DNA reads TGTGCCAGCAGCGGGACAGGCGACCACTATGGCTACACCTTC.

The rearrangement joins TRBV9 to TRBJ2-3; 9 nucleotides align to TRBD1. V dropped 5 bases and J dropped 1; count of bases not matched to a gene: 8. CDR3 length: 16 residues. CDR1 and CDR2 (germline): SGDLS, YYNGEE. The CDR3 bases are TGTGCCAGCAGTACCGGGACAGGGTCCGGCACAGATACGCAGTATTTT. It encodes CASSTGTGSGTDTQYF.

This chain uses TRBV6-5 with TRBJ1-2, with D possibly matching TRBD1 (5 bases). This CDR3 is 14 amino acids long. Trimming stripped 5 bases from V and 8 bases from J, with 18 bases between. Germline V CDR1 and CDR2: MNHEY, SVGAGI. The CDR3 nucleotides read TGTGCCAGCAGTCCGCTGGCGGGGACTAGGGGCTACACCTTC. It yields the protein CASSPLAGTRGYTF.

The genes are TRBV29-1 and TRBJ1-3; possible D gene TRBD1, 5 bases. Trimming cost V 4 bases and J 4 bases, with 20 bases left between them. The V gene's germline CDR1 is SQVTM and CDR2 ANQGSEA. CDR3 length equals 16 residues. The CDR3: CSVVGTEGSLGNTIYF. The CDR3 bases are TGCAGCGTTGTCGGCACCGAGGGGAGTCTGGGAAACACCATATATTTT. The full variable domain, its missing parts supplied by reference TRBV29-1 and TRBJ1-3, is SAVISQKPSRDICQRGTSLTIQCQVDSQVTMMFWYRQQPGQSLTLIATANQGSEATYESGFVIDKFPISRPNLTFSTLTVSNMSPEDSSIYLCSVVGTEGSLGNTIYFGEGSWLTVV.

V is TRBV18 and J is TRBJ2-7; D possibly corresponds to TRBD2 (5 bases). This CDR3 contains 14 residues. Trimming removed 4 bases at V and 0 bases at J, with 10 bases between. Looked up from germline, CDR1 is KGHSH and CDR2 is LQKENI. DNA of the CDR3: TGTGCCAGCTCACTTAGGACTTACTCCTACGAGCAGTACTTC. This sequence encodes CASSLRTYSYEQYF.

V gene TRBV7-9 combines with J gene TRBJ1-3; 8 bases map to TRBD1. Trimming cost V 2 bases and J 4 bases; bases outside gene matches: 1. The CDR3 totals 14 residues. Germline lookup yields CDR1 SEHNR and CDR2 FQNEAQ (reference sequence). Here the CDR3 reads CASSLTGGGNTIYF. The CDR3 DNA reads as TGTGCCAGCAGCTTAACAGGGGGAGGAAACACCATATATTTT.

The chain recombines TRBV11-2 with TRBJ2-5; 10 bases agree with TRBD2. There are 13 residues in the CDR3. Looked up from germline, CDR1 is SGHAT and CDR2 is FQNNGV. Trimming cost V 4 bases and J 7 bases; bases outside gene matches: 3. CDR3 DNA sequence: TGTGCCAGCAGCTCGAGACTAGCGGGGACCCAGTACTTC. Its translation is CASSSRLAGTQYF.

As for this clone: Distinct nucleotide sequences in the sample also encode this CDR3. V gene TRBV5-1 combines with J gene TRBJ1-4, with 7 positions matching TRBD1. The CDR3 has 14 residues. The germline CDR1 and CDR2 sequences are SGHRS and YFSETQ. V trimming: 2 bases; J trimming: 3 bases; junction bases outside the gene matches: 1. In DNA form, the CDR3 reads TGCGCCAGCAGCTTCGGGACAGCTAATGAAAAACTGTTTTTT. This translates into CASSFGTANEKLFF.

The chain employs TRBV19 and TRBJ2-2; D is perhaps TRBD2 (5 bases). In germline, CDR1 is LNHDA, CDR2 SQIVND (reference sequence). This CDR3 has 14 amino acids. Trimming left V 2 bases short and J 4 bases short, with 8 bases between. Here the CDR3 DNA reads TGTGCCAGTAGTATAACCGAGGGCACCGGGGAGCTGTTTTTT. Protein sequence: CASSITEGTGELFF.

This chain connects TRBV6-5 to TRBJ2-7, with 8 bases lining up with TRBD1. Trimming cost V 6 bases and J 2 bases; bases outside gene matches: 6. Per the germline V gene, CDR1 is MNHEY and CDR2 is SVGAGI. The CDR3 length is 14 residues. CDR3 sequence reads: CASRIGQGAYEQYF. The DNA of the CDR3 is TGTGCCAGCAGAATCGGACAGGGCGCCTACGAGCAGTACTTC.